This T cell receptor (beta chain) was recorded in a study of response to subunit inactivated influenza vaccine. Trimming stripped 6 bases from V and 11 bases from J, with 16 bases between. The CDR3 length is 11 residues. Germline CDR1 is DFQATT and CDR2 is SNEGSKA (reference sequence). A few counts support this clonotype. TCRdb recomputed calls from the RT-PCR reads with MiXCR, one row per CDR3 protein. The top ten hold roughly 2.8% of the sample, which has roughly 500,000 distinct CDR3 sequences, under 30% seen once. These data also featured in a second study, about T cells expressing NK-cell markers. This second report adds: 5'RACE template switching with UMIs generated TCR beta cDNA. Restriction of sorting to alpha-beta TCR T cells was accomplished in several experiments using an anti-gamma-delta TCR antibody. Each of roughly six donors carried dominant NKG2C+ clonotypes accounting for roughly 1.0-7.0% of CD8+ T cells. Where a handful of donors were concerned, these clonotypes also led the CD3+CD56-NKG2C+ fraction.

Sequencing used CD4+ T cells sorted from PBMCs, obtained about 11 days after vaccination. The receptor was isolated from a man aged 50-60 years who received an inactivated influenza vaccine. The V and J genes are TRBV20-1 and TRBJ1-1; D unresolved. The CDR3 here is CSAKDPVKAFF. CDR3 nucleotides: TGCAGTGCCAAAGACCCCGTGAAGGCTTTCTTT.